The 10 T cell receptor beta chains below were found in one sample sequenced in a study of blood T cell repertoires in COVID-19. The protocol was immunoSEQ multiplex PCR, while the TCRdb copy is restricted to in-frame clones and leaves out a portion. This table has over 300,000 clones, approximately 89% appearing once. Sequencing was done on a sample of PBMCs or T cells enriched from blood (not recorded which). These receptors all come from a woman aged 40 to 50 who had recovered from COVID-19.

CDR3: CASSLEATSGHYEQYF. CDR3 DNA sequence: TGTGCCAGCAGCTTAGAAGCGACTAGCGGGCACTACGAGCAGTACTTC. The V and J genes are TRBV7-9 and TRBJ2-7; 10 bases map to TRBD2. The germline gives CDR1 SEHNR, CDR2 FQNEAQ (reference sequence). V gave up 1 base and J gave up 3 bases; unmatched junction bases: 6. The CDR3 is 16 amino acids. Variable domain in full (rest from reference TRBV7-9 and TRBJ2-7): DTGVSQNPRHKITKRGQNVTFRCDPISEHNRLYWYRQTLGQGPEFLTYFQNEAQLEKSRLLSDRFSAERPKGSFSTLEIQRTEQGDSAMYLCASSLEATSGHYEQYFGPGTRLTVT.

The chain uses TRBV2 and TRBJ2-3, with 8 positions matching TRBD1. The CDR3 covers 15 residues. Trimming took 3 bases from V and 2 from J; bases not matched to a gene: 4. Germline CDR1 reads SNHLY; CDR2 reads FYNNEI. The CDR3 sequence is CASSDDRGFTDTQYF. Written as DNA, the CDR3 is TGTGCCAGCAGTGATGACAGGGGATTCACAGATACGCAGTATTTT.

This chain uses TRBV9 with TRBJ2-2; 9 nucleotides align to TRBD1. Germline CDR1 is SGDLS and CDR2 is YYNGEE. The trim removed 3 bases at V and 8 bases at J, leaving 5 bases unmatched. CDR3 length equals 14 residues. CDR3 bases: TGTGCCAGCAGCGGGACAGGGGTTTCGGGGGAGCTGTTTTTT. Amino acid sequence: CASSGTGVSGELFF.

The J gene is TRBJ2-6, the V gene TRBV4-3; TRBD1 matches 9 bases. Germline CDR1 and CDR2: LGHNA and YSLEER. The CDR3 loop spans 19 amino acids. Trimming took 3 bases from V and 0 from J; bases not matched to a gene: 9. The CDR3, as DNA: TGCGCCAGCAGCCATCTCCGGGACAGGGACTACTCTGGGGCCAACGTCCTGACTTTC. It codes for CASSHLRDRDYSGANVLTF.

The J gene is TRBJ1-2, the V gene TRBV28, with 12 bases identical to TRBD1. The germline CDR1 and CDR2 sequences are MDHEN and SYDVKM. V shed 5 bases and J 8 bases; nucleotides not matched to a gene: 9. This CDR3 region has 15 residues. The CDR3 coding sequence is TGTGCCAGCAGTAGGGGGGACAGGGGGCGAGAGGGCTACACCTTC. It encodes CASSRGDRGREGYTF.

The rearrangement joins TRBV6-5 to TRBJ2-4; 9 bases map to TRBD1. Per the germline V gene, CDR1 is MNHEY and CDR2 is SVGAGI. The CDR3 consists of 15 residues. V was clipped by 6 bases and J by 9 bases; unmatched bases: 12. In DNA, the CDR3 is TGTGCCAGCAGGGCCCTACAGGGGGCGCCTGGCATTCAGTACTTC. The encoded protein is CASRALQGAPGIQYF.

The chain is built from TRBV28 and TRBJ2-7, with 7 positions matching TRBD1. Germline CDR1 MDHEN, CDR2 SYDVKM. J was trimmed by 0 bases and V by 5 bases; bases with no gene match: 13. This CDR3 contains 17 residues. The CDR3 loop reads CASSDEQDRYFSYEQYF. The CDR3 nucleotides are TGTGCCAGCAGTGACGAACAGGACAGGTATTTCTCCTACGAGCAGTACTTC.

In this sample, this clone turned up a few times. V usage is TRBV20-1 and J usage is TRBJ1-1, with D perhaps TRBD1 (5 bases). CDR3 size: 11 residues. Germline lookup yields CDR1 DFQATT and CDR2 SNEGSKA (reference sequence). The V gene lost 0 bases and the J gene lost 8 bases, with 7 bases spanning the gap. DNA of the CDR3: TGCAGTGCTAGAGATGGGGGGGAAGCTTTCTTT. This translates into CSARDGGEAFF.

This chain's CDR3 is CASSVFGTGGNNEQFF. CDR3 sequence (DNA): TGTGCCAGCAGCGTGTTTGGGACAGGGGGAAACAATGAGCAGTTCTTC. V usage is TRBV9 and J usage is TRBJ2-1, with 11 bases that match TRBD1. V gave up 2 bases and J gave up 5 bases; unmatched junction bases: 6. The length of the CDR3 is 16 residues. Germline values: CDR1 SGDLS, CDR2 YYNGEE.

This sequence joins TRBV4-3 and TRBJ2-2; 11 nucleotides line up with TRBD2. V lost 1 base to trimming and J lost 2 bases; unmatched junction nucleotides: 6. This CDR3 is 18 amino acids long. Germline CDR1 LGHNA, CDR2 YSLEER. The CDR3 DNA is TGCGCCAGCAGCCAAGGTAGCGGGGGGGCCTTTAACACCGGGGAGCTGTTTTTT. It codes for CASSQGSGGAFNTGELFF.